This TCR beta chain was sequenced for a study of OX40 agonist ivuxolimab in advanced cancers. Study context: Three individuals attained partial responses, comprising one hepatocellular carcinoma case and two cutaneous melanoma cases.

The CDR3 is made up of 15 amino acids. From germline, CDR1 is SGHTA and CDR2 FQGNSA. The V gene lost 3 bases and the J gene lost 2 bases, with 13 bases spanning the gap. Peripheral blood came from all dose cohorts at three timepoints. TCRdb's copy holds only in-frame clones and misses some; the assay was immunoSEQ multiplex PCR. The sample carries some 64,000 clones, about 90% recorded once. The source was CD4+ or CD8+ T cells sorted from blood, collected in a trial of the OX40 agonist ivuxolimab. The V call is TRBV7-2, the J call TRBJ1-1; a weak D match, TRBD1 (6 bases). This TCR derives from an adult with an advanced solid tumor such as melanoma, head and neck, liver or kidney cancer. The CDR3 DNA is TGTGCCAGCAGCTTCCAGGGAGGGGGAAACACTGAAGCTTTCTTT. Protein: CASSFQGGGNTEAFF.